Listed below are T cell receptor beta chains from one sample, sequenced in a study of PD-1 blockade in mismatch repair-deficient tumors. This table comes from immunoSEQ multiplex PCR, and its TCRdb copy is limited to in-frame clones, with some not included. The table lists about 60,000 clones, roughly 88% of them singletons. The sequencing used peripheral blood, collected 52 weeks after starting pembrolizumab. The source is an adult with mismatch repair-deficient cancer. CDR3s include the opening cysteine and the closing phenylalanine or tryptophan. Fields, in order: J gene, clone size, V gene, D gene, CDR3 DNA, CDR3 protein. The D gene is left open where the match is weak. Not every row has a clone size; where given, it reads once, few, many or a size class.

j_call: TRBJ1-1
clone_size: .
v_call: TRBV28
d_call: .
cdr3_nt: TGTGCCAGCAGTTTAGTAATTGTGATTCATAGCAACTTGAACACTGAAGCTTTCTTT
cdr3_aa: CASSLVIVIHSNLNTEAFF

j_call: TRBJ2-7
clone_size: .
v_call: TRBV25-1
d_call: TRBD1
cdr3_nt: TGTGCCAGCAGTGAATCCTTAAACCGGGACAGGGGAACCTACGAGCAGTACTTC
cdr3_aa: CASSESLNRDRGTYEQYF

j_call: TRBJ2-1
clone_size: .
v_call: TRBV15
d_call: TRBD1
cdr3_nt: TGTGCCACCAGCACCTCGCGACAGGGGGCTACTGGTTGGGATGAGCAGTTCTTC
cdr3_aa: CATSTSRQGATGWDEQFF

j_call: TRBJ2-1
clone_size: .
v_call: TRBV30
d_call: .
cdr3_nt: TGTGCCTGGGGGTGGGATGAGCAGTTCTTC
cdr3_aa: CAWGWDEQFF

j_call: TRBJ2-2
clone_size: once
v_call: TRBV4-3
d_call: TRBD2
cdr3_nt: TGCGCCAGCAGCCAGAACCTAGCGGGAGCAGGCACCGGGGAGCTGTTTTTT
cdr3_aa: CASSQNLAGAGTGELFF

j_call: TRBJ2-1
clone_size: .
v_call: TRBV5-6
d_call: TRBD2
cdr3_nt: TGTGCCAGCAGCTTGGGTAGCGGGGCAGCTTACAATGAGCAGTTCTTC
cdr3_aa: CASSLGSGAAYNEQFF

j_call: TRBJ2-1
clone_size: .
v_call: TRBV14
d_call: TRBD2
cdr3_nt: TGTGCCAGCAGCCCAAGGGGACTAGCGGGAGTCGATGAGCAGTTCTTC
cdr3_aa: CASSPRGLAGVDEQFF

j_call: TRBJ2-2
clone_size: .
v_call: TRBV27
d_call: .
cdr3_nt: TGTGCCAGCAGTTTGATGGGGGGTTGGAACACCGGGGAGCTGTTTTTT
cdr3_aa: CASSLMGGWNTGELFF

j_call: TRBJ2-3
clone_size: .
v_call: TRBV2
d_call: .
cdr3_nt: TGTGCCAGCAGTGAATCGGTCGGCACAGATACGCAGTATTTT
cdr3_aa: CASSESVGTDTQYF

j_call: TRBJ2-7
clone_size: .
v_call: TRBV5-6
d_call: TRBD1
cdr3_nt: TGTGCCAGCAGCTCGGACAGGTCCGAGCAGTACTTC
cdr3_aa: CASSSDRSEQYF

j_call: TRBJ1-5
clone_size: .
v_call: TRBV2
d_call: TRBD1
cdr3_nt: TGTGCCAGCAGGGAACAGGGGCTAGGTCAGCCCCAGCATTTT
cdr3_aa: CASREQGLGQPQHF

j_call: TRBJ1-5
clone_size: .
v_call: TRBV4-1
d_call: .
cdr3_nt: TGCGCCAGCAGCCGACAGGAGAATCAGCCCCAGCATTTT
cdr3_aa: CASSRQENQPQHF

j_call: TRBJ2-7
clone_size: .
v_call: TRBV29-1
d_call: TRBD2
cdr3_nt: TGCAGCGTTGAAGACGCCGGGACTAGCGAGTACGAGCAGTACTTC
cdr3_aa: CSVEDAGTSEYEQYF

j_call: TRBJ1-2
clone_size: .
v_call: TRBV6-6
d_call: .
cdr3_nt: TGTGCCAGCAGTTCTAAAGGGTCCAGGGGAGGCTACACCTTC
cdr3_aa: CASSSKGSRGGYTF

j_call: TRBJ2-1
clone_size: .
v_call: TRBV7-9
d_call: .
cdr3_nt: TGTGCCAGCAGCTTACGGGAGACGGGCAATGAGCAGTTCTTC
cdr3_aa: CASSLRETGNEQFF

j_call: TRBJ2-5
clone_size: .
v_call: TRBV10-2
d_call: .
cdr3_nt: TGCGCCAGCAGTGTCTGGGGGCGAGAGACCCAGTACTTC
cdr3_aa: CASSVWGRETQYF

j_call: TRBJ2-2
clone_size: .
v_call: TRBV6-1
d_call: TRBD1
cdr3_nt: TGTGCCAGCAGACGCACAGGGGGCCGGACCGGGGAGCTGTTTTTT
cdr3_aa: CASRRTGGRTGELFF

j_call: TRBJ2-1
clone_size: .
v_call: TRBV7-8
d_call: TRBD2
cdr3_nt: TGTGCCAGCAGCCCAAGTGGGGAGGGACATGAGCAGTTCTTC
cdr3_aa: CASSPSGEGHEQFF

j_call: TRBJ2-1
clone_size: .
v_call: TRBV6-6
d_call: TRBD1
cdr3_nt: TGTGCCAGCAGTAAGGACAGGGGGCGGTTTTACAATGAGCAGTTCTTC
cdr3_aa: CASSKDRGRFYNEQFF

j_call: TRBJ2-7
clone_size: .
v_call: TRBV7-8
d_call: .
cdr3_nt: TGTGCCAGCAGCCCAAGTCTCAGGGTCACGGACGAGCAGTACTTC
cdr3_aa: CASSPSLRVTDEQYF

j_call: TRBJ2-7
clone_size: .
v_call: TRBV21-1
d_call: .
cdr3_nt: TGTGCCAGCAGCAAAGTTGGCAGGGGGCGCGACGAGCAGTACTTC
cdr3_aa: CASSKVGRGRDEQYF

j_call: TRBJ2-2
clone_size: .
v_call: TRBV29-1
d_call: TRBD1
cdr3_nt: TGCAGCGTTCTGACAGGGGAATCCGGGGAGCTGTTTTTT
cdr3_aa: CSVLTGESGELFF